These 8 T cell receptor beta chains were sequenced from one sample in a study of long-term antiretroviral therapy in people with HIV. The assay used was immunoSEQ (version v3.0), run at survey level. Data came from immunoSEQ multiplex PCR; TCRdb stores just in-frame clones and leaves some out. The sample shows roughly 28,000 clones, roughly 89% of them seen only once. The source was unsorted PBMCs, collected 1.8 years after starting antiretroviral therapy. All receptors derive from a woman aged 18-29 years with HIV.

A single count supports this clone. The V call is TRBV7-9, the J call TRBJ1-1; no firm D call. The CDR3 consists of 15 residues. Per germline, CDR1 SEHNR and CDR2 FQNEAQ (reference sequence). V was shortened by 1 base and J by 3 bases, with 12 bases between the two germline ends. The CDR3 reads CASSLVSRLYTEAFF. Written as DNA, the CDR3 is TGTGCCAGCAGCTTAGTTTCCCGGTTGTACACTGAAGCTTTCTTT.

The chain is built from TRBV18 and TRBJ2-5; the D is unclear. The V gene lost 4 bases and the J gene lost 4 bases, with 10 bases spanning the gap. The CDR3 is 13 amino acids. Per the germline V gene, CDR1 is KGHSH and CDR2 is LQKENI. The CDR3 bases are TGTGCCAGCTCACTACCAACCGTAGAGACCCAGTACTTC. Protein product: CASSLPTVETQYF.

The rearrangement links TRBV5-5 to TRBJ2-7, with TRBD1 matching over 7 bases. The CDR3 runs 15 residues. V shed 0 bases and J 4 bases; nucleotides not matched to a gene: 7. Per the germline V gene, CDR1 is SGHKS and CDR2 is YYEKEE (reference sequence). In DNA, the CDR3 is TGTGCCAGCAGCTTGGCCGGGACAGAGATTTACGAGCAGTACTTC. It yields the protein CASSLAGTEIYEQYF. The full variable domain, in which reference TRBV5-5 and TRBJ2-7 provide the parts outside the CDR3, is DAGVTQSPTHLIKTRGQQVTLRCSPISGHKSVSWYQQVLGQGPQFIFQYYEKEERGRGNFPDRFSARQFPNYSSELNVNALLLGDSALYLCASSLAGTEIYEQYFGPGTRLTVT.

J is TRBJ2-7 and V is TRBV19, with D tentatively TRBD2 (5 bases). V was trimmed by 3 bases and J by 5 bases, leaving 14 bases between them. Germline V gene lookup returns CDR1 LNHDA and CDR2 SQIVND (reference sequence). CDR3 size: 14 residues. CDR3 DNA sequence: TGTGCCAGTAGTATTCCGGGCAGCGGCAACGAGCAGTACTTC. Translated: CASSIPGSGNEQYF. Supplemented by reference TRBV19 and TRBJ2-7, the full variable domain reads DGGITQSPKYLFRKEGQNVTLSCEQNLNHDAMYWYRQDPGQGLRLIYYSQIVNDFQKGDIAEGYSVSREKKESFPLTVTSAQKNPTAFYLCASSIPGSGNEQYFGPGTRLTVT.

This clone was seen once. The genes are TRBV4-3 and TRBJ2-7; D may correspond to TRBD1 or TRBD2 (7 bases each). CDR1 is LGHNA and CDR2 is YSLEER in the germline V gene. The V end was cut by 0 bases, the J end by 3 bases, with 18 bases between. This CDR3 contains 17 residues. This CDR3 is CASSQDLTTGRVYEQYF. In nucleotides, the CDR3 is TGCGCCAGCAGCCAAGATCTGACGACAGGGAGGGTCTACGAGCAGTACTTC.

The chain carries TRBV5-1 and TRBJ2-1; possible D gene TRBD2, 5 bases. This CDR3 comprises 15 residues. The ends were cut back, 4 bases at V and 5 bases at J, with 16 bases in the middle. The V gene's germline CDR1 is SGHRS and CDR2 YFSETQ. Here the CDR3 reads CASSRTSIYDNEQFF. For the CDR3, the DNA is TGCGCCAGCAGCCGGACTTCCATCTACGACAATGAGCAGTTCTTC.

The chain is built from TRBV9 and TRBJ1-2, with D unclear. V was pared by 0 bases and J by 4 bases, with 7 bases between. Germline V gene data show CDR1 as SGDLS and CDR2 as YYNGEE. CDR3 length: 13 residues. CDR3 loop: CASSVVGRYGYTF. CDR3 in DNA: TGTGCCAGCAGCGTAGTGGGCCGCTATGGCTACACCTTC.

The gene calls are TRBV4-1 and TRBJ2-7; 9 positions match TRBD2. J lost 5 bases, V lost 0 bases, and 11 bases had no gene match. Germline V CDR1 and CDR2: MGHRA, YSYEKL. The CDR3 is made up of 17 amino acids. This CDR3 reads CASSQDQGGRAGDEQYF. The CDR3 DNA follows: TGCGCCAGCAGCCAAGATCAGGGCGGGAGGGCCGGGGACGAGCAGTACTTC.